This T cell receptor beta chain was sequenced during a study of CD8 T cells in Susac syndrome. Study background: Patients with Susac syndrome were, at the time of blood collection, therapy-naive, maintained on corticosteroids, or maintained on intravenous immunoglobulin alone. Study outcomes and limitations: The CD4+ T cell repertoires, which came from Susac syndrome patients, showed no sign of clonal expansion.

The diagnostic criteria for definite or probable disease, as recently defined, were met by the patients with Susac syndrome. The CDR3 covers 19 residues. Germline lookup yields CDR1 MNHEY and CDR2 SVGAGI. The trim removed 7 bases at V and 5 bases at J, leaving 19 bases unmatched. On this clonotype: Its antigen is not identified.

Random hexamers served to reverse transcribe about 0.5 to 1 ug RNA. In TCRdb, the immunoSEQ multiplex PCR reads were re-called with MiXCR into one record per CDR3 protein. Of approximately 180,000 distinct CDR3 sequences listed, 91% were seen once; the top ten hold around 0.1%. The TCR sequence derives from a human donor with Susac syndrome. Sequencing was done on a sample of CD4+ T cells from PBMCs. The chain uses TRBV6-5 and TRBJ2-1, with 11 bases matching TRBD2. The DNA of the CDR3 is TGTGCCAGCATTAAGGACGGAGGGGTAGCGGGGGGGCCTGACAATGAGCAGTTCTTC. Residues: CASIKDGGVAGGPDNEQFF.